This T cell receptor beta chain was profiled in a study of brain T cells in children with intractable seizures. Repertoires were generated with immunoSEQ multiplex PCR, while TCRdb's copy carries only in-frame clones and drops some. Of 110,000 or so clones in the sample, approximately 94% are singletons; the top ten hold 3.8%. V shed 6 bases, J shed 5 bases, and the junction held 7 bases outside the gene matches. This CDR3 contains 15 residues. Germline V gene sequence: CDR1 ENHRY, CDR2 SYGVKD. J is TRBJ1-5 and V is TRBV10-3; 10 bases agree with TRBD1. The source material was peripheral blood, sampled at surgery. The source is a boy under two years old with hemimegalencephaly and intractable seizures. CDR3 in amino acids: CAISSDRGRDQPQHF. As DNA, the CDR3 is TGTGCCATCAGCTCTGACAGGGGGCGCGATCAGCCCCAGCATTTT.